This T cell receptor (beta chain) is from a study of PD-1 blockade in classical Hodgkin lymphoma. General study points: Exclusion was the outcome for patients who began nivolumab under 1 year after ASCT.

With no exception, relapse followed autologous stem cell transplantation in all patients, and brentuximab vedotin exposure varied. With respect to this clone: Its antigen is unidentified.

TCRdb's table, derived via immunoSEQ multiplex PCR, lists solely in-frame clones and lacks some. The sample has about 97,000 clones, around nine tenths seen once. Germline loops: CDR1 MGHDK, CDR2 SYGVNS. With 6 bases removed from V and 4 bases from J, the gap between germline ends came to 16 bases. CDR3 length: 15 residues. This material consisted of peripheral blood mononuclear cells (PBMCs), taken before the second cycle of nivolumab. The chain carries TRBV25-1 and TRBJ1-5; weak D call: TRBD1 (5 bases). The TCR originated in a human donor with classical Hodgkin lymphoma. CDR3: CASRGTGGGNQPQHF. The CDR3 DNA reads TGTGCCAGCAGAGGGACGGGGGGAGGTAATCAGCCCCAGCATTTT.